A single sample gave rise to the 24 T cell receptor beta chains below, sequenced in a study of response to subunit inactivated influenza vaccine. TCRdb passed the RT-PCR reads through MiXCR, listing each CDR3 protein once. The sample includes about 500,000 distinct CDR3 sequences, 16% of them seen just once. This specimen was CD4+ T cells sorted from PBMCs, taken approximately 25 months after vaccination. The receptors here all came from a man between 50 and 75 years old who received an inactivated influenza vaccine.

This clonotype was counted only a few times. CDR3 coding DNA: TGTGCCAGCAGTTTTTCTAGCGGGAGTCACGAGCAGTACTTC. Residues: CASSFSSGSHEQYF. This chain joins TRBV6-5 and TRBJ2-7; TRBD2 matches at 10 bases. This CDR3 region has 14 residues. V shed 4 bases and J 5 bases; nucleotides not matched to a gene: 5. CDR1 and CDR2 from the germline V gene are MNHEY and SVGAGI.

The rearrangement joins TRBV9 to TRBJ2-1; TRBD1 matches 7 bases. The germline CDR1 and CDR2 sequences are SGDLS and YYNGEE. J lost 7 bases, V lost 2 bases, and 12 bases had no gene match. CDR3 length equals 16 residues. As DNA, the CDR3 is TGTGCCAGCAGCGTCCAGACAGGGTACCGTGTAAATGAGCAGTTCTTC. It is translated as CASSVQTGYRVNEQFF.

In this sample, this clonotype turned up a few times. This sequence joins TRBV14 and TRBJ2-5; D gene uncertain. V dropped 11 bases and J dropped 3 bases, with 16 bases sitting between them. The CDR3 extends over 13 amino acids. Germline CDR1 and CDR2: SGHDN and FVKESK. The CDR3 region is CAPKDGSKETQYF. The DNA of the CDR3 is TGTGCCCCCAAGGACGGTTCAAAAGAGACCCAGTACTTC.

About this clonotype: An end of the junction differs from the germline gene, which may be a read error. The chain couples TRBV3-1 to TRBJ2-3, with 12 bases lining up with TRBD2. CDR1 and CDR2 (germline): LGHDT, YNNKEL (reference sequence). The CDR3 runs 16 residues. CDR3 coding DNA: TGTGCCTGCAGCCAAGCTAGCGGGGGGGCCCTAGATACGCAGTATTTT. Amino acids: CACSQASGGALDTQYF.

V gene TRBV18 combines with J gene TRBJ1-1; TRBD1 might be the D (5 bases). Trimming stripped 6 bases from V and 1 base from J, with 15 bases between. CDR3 size: 15 residues. CDR1 and CDR2 from the germline V gene are KGHSH and LQKENI. Here the CDR3 DNA reads TGTGCCAGCTCGCCCAACTCTGGGGGGAACACTGAAGCTTTCTTT. Amino acid sequence: CASSPNSGGNTEAFF.

V is TRBV15 and J is TRBJ2-1; D is ambiguous. CDR3 length equals 16 residues. Germline V lookup: CDR1 LNHNV, CDR2 YYDKDF (reference sequence). Between the trimmed V and J ends, which lost 0 bases and 0 bases, there was a span of 9 bases. The CDR3 spells CATSRDSPSSYNEQFF. The CDR3 nucleotides are TGTGCCACCAGCAGAGACAGTCCTTCCTCCTACAATGAGCAGTTCTTC.

This clonotype came up a few times. The DNA for the CDR3 is TGTGCCAGCAGTCTCCCGAGCGGGGGGCTCTACAATGAGCAGTTCTTC. Its translation is CASSLPSGGLYNEQFF. The chain joins TRBV28 to TRBJ2-1; 9 bases are a match to TRBD2. Germline CDR1 is MDHEN and CDR2 is SYDVKM. The CDR3 runs 16 residues. The V gene end was trimmed by 5 bases and the J gene end by 3 bases; junction bases not matched to a gene: 8.

This clonotype was counted only a few times. This rearrangement joins TRBV10-3 to TRBJ2-7; D not certain. This CDR3 is 14 amino acids long. The V gene's germline CDR1 is ENHRY and CDR2 SYGVKD. Deletions cut 10 bases from V and 7 bases from J, with 23 bases between. In DNA form, the CDR3 reads TGTGCCACCAGCACCGGGCCGGAGATAGGTGAGCAGTACTTC. Its translation: CATSTGPEIGEQYF.

The rearrangement joins TRBV5-6 to TRBJ2-7, with D uncertain. V was trimmed by 6 bases and J by 1 base, leaving 14 bases between them. The CDR3 totals 14 residues. Germline V CDR1 and CDR2: SGHDT, YYEEEE. The CDR3 protein is CASNRTPRSYEQYF. The DNA of the CDR3 is TGTGCCAGCAATAGAACCCCTCGTTCCTACGAGCAGTACTTC. The full variable domain, with the rest looked up from reference TRBV5-6 and TRBJ2-7, is DAGVTQSPTHLIKTRGQQVTLRCSPKSGHDTVSWYQQALGQGPQFIFQYYEEEERQRGNFPDRFSGHQFPNYSSELNVNALLLGDSALYLCASNRTPRSYEQYFGPGTRLTVT.

CDR3 loop: CASSNLGPLHF. The CDR3 nucleotides read TGTGCCAGCAGTAACTTGGGGCCTCTCCACTTT. The chain carries TRBV12-3 or TRBV12-4 and TRBJ1-6, with a possible D match to TRBD1 (5 bases). This CDR3 spans 11 amino acids. Trimming cost V 5 bases and J 16 bases, with 12 bases left between them.

In this sample, this clonotype turned up a few times. This chain joins TRBV29-1 and TRBJ1-2; D might be TRBD1 (5 bases). The CDR3 sequence is 13 residues long. V lost 3 bases and J lost 4, with 12 bases in between. CDR1 SQVTM and CDR2 ANQGSEA come from the germline V gene. The CDR3 reads CSVDKGSGYGYTF. As DNA, the CDR3 is TGCAGCGTTGACAAGGGGTCGGGCTATGGCTACACCTTC.

The rearrangement uses TRBV20-1 and TRBJ2-1; 10 bases match TRBD2. V shed 6 bases and J 7 bases; nucleotides not matched to a gene: 9. The germline V gene has CDR1 DFQATT and CDR2 SNEGSKA (reference sequence). This CDR3 has 14 amino acids. Here the CDR3 DNA reads TGCAGTGCGCCACTAGCGGGGCGCACGAATGAGCAGTTCTTC. Translated, it gives CSAPLAGRTNEQFF.

This chain links TRBV4-2 with TRBJ1-1; 9 nucleotides match TRBD1. Germline-derived CDR1 and CDR2 are LGHNA and YNFKEQ. V shed 5 bases and J 5 bases; nucleotides not matched to a gene: 6. The CDR3 totals 14 residues. CDR3 in DNA: TGTGCCAGCAGCGCCTGGGACAGGGAGACTGAAGCTTTCTTT. Translating gives CASSAWDRETEAFF.

This clonotype was counted only a few times. The genes are TRBV11-2 and TRBJ2-1; D is ambiguous. Germline CDR1 and CDR2: SGHAT and FQNNGV. The CDR3 has 13 residues. V lost 4 bases to trimming and J lost 6 bases, with 10 bases between them. CDR3 loop: CASSWSLGNEQFF. The CDR3 DNA reads TGTGCCAGCAGCTGGTCGTTGGGCAATGAGCAGTTCTTC. Full variable domain (rest looked up from reference TRBV11-2 and TRBJ2-1): EAGVAQSPRYKIIEKRQSVAFWCNPISGHATLYWYQQILGQGPKLLIQFQNNGVVDDSQLPKDRFSAERLKGVDSTLKIQPAKLEDSAVYLCASSWSLGNEQFFGPGTRLTVL.

This clonotype was seen at least ten times. The chain links TRBV29-1 to TRBJ2-3; D possibly corresponds to TRBD1 (6 bases). Trimming cost V 5 bases and J 6 bases, with 6 bases left between them. The CDR3 extends over 10 amino acids. Germline-derived CDR1 and CDR2 are SQVTM and ANQGSEA. The chain's CDR3 is CSVQGDTQYF. The DNA for the CDR3 is TGCAGCGTTCAGGGGGATACGCAGTATTTT.

This clonotype has a handful of counts. The CDR3 region is CASSLFSTGGAMETQYF. CDR3 sequence (DNA): TGTGCCAGCAGTTTATTTAGCACAGGGGGCGCGATGGAGACCCAGTACTTC. The V gene is TRBV27, the J gene TRBJ2-5; TRBD1 matches 9 bases. Germline-derived CDR1 and CDR2 are MNHEY and SMNVEV (reference sequence). The CDR3 runs to 17 residues. The V gene end was trimmed by 1 base and the J gene end by 5 bases; junction bases not matched to a gene: 11.

This chain links TRBV7-2 with TRBJ1-1; D remains unclear. CDR3 length equals 13 residues. V was pared by 3 bases and J by 3 bases, with 8 bases between. Per germline, CDR1 SGHTA and CDR2 FQGNSA. CDR3 region: CASSFLPDTEAFF. CDR3 DNA sequence: TGTGCCAGCAGCTTCCTTCCAGACACTGAAGCTTTCTTT.

The chain is built from TRBV28 and TRBJ2-5; D is uncertain. Looked up from germline, CDR1 is MDHEN and CDR2 is SYDVKM. V lost 9 bases to trimming and J lost 5 bases, with 13 bases between them. The CDR3 totals 12 residues. The CDR3 DNA is TGTGCCAGTTGGACGGGTGGGGAGACCCAGTACTTC. Encoded protein: CASWTGGETQYF.

The chain carries TRBV12-3 or TRBV12-4 and TRBJ2-2; TRBD1 aligns across 7 bases. There are 14 residues in the CDR3. V lost 2 bases, J lost 10 bases, and 7 bases stayed unmatched. In nucleotides, the CDR3 is TGTGCCAGCAGTTTACGGCAGGGGGTGTCGGAGCTGTTTTTT. Protein product: CASSLRQGVSELFF.

The chain links TRBV25-1 to TRBJ2-2, with TRBD2 matching over 8 bases. This CDR3 comprises 15 residues. The ends lost 5 bases at V and 5 bases at J; junction bases unmatched: 7. Germline V lookup: CDR1 MGHDK, CDR2 SYGVNS. The CDR3 region has the DNA TGTGCCAGCAGTCCAATAGCGGGGAGGACCGGGGAGCTGTTTTTT. Translated, it gives CASSPIAGRTGELFF.

The CDR3 sequence: CASSLALGMGTDTQYF. CDR3 nucleotides: TGTGCCAGCAGCTTAGCGCTGGGAATGGGGACAGATACGCAGTATTTT. The chain couples TRBV7-2 to TRBJ2-3; D remains unclear. The germline gives CDR1 SGHTA, CDR2 FQGNSA. V was trimmed by 0 bases and J by 3 bases, leaving 13 bases between them. CDR3 length equals 16 residues.

This clonotype was detected many times. This chain links TRBV29-1 with TRBJ2-2; maybe TRBD1 (5 bases). The germline V and J ends were trimmed by 6 bases and 6 bases, with 20 bases remaining between them. This CDR3 spans 15 amino acids. Germline lookup yields CDR1 SQVTM and CDR2 ANQGSEA. The CDR3 here is CSVKTEKNNPGELFF. CDR3 bases: TGCAGCGTCAAGACAGAGAAAAATAACCCCGGGGAGCTGTTTTTT.

V usage is TRBV6-1 and J usage is TRBJ2-5; 7 bases fit TRBD1. The germline CDR1 and CDR2 sequences are MNHNS and SASEGT. The CDR3 length is 14 residues. With V trimmed by 7 bases and J by 2 bases, 7 bases remained unmatched. The CDR3 DNA sequence: TGTGCCAGCATCCGGACAGGCAATCAAGAGACCCAGTACTTC. Its protein is CASIRTGNQETQYF.

This clonotype was counted between two and nine times. The chain recombines TRBV18 with TRBJ2-1, with D maybe TRBD2 (5 bases). This CDR3 contains 15 residues. Germline V gives CDR1 KGHSH, CDR2 LQKENI. Trimming removed 3 bases from V and 5 bases from J, with 14 bases in between. This CDR3 is CASSPGRGSHNEQFF. The DNA of the CDR3 is TGTGCCAGCTCACCCGGACGCGGGTCCCACAATGAGCAGTTCTTC.